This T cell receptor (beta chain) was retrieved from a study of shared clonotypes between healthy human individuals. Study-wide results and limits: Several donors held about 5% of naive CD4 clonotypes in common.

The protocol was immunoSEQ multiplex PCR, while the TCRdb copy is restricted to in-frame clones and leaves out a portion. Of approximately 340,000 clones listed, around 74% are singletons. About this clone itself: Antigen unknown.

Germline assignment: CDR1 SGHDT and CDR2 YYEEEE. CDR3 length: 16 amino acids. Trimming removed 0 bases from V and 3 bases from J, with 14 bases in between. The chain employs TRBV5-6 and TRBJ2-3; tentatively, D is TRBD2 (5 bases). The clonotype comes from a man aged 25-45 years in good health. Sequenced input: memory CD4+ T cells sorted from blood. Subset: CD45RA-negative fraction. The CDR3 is CASSLAEAGGTDTQYF. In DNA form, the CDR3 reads TGTGCCAGCAGCTTGGCCGAAGCCGGCGGGACAGATACGCAGTATTTT.